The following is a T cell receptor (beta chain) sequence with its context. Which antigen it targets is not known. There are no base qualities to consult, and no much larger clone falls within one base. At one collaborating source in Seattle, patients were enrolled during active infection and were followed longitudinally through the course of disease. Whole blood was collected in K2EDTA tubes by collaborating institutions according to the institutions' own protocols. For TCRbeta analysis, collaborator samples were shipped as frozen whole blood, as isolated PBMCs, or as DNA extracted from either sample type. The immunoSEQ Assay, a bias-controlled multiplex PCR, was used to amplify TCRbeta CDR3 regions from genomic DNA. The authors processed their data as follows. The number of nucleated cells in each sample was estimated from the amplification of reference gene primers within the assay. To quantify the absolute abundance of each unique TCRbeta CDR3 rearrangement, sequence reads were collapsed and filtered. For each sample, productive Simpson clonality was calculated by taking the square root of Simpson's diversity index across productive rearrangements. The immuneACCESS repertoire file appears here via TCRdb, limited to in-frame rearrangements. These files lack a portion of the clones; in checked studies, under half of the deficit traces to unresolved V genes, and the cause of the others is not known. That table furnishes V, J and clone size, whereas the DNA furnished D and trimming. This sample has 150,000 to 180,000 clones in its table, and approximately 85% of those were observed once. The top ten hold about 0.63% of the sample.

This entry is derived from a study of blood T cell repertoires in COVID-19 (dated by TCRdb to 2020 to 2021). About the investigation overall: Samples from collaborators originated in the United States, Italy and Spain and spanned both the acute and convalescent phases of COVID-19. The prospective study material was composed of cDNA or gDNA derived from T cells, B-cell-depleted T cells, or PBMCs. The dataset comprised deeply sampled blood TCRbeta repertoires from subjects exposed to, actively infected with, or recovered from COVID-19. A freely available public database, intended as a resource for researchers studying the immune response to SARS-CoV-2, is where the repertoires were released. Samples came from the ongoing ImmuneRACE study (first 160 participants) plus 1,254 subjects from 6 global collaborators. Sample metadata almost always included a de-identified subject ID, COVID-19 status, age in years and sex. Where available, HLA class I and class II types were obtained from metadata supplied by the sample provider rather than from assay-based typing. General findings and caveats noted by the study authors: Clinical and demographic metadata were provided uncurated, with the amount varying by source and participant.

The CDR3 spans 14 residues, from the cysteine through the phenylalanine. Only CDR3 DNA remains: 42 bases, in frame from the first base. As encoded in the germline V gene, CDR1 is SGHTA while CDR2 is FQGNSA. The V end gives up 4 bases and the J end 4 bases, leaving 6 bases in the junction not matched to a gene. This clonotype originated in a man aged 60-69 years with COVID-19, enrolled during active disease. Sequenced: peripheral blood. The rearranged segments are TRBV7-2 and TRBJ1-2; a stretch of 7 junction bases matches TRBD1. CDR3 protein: CASSSTGLTYGYTF. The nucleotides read TGTGCCAGCAGCTCGACAGGGCTGACCTATGGCTACACCTTC.